This is a list of T cell receptor beta chains from one sample in a study of beta chain features in type 1 diabetes. Produced via immunoSEQ multiplex PCR; TCRdb's table is partial and in-frame only. The repertoire holds fewer than 550,000 clones, with approximately 10% as singletons. Sequenced input: naive CD4+ T cells from blood. The receptors were sampled from a woman between 18 and 29 years old in good health. Both conserved end residues are part of each CDR3. The D gene is left open where the match is weak. Clone size is stated in some rows and not others, as once, few, many or a class when expanded.

clone size	V gene	J gene	D gene	CDR3 length	CDR3 DNA	CDR3 protein
.	TRBV25-1	TRBJ1-6	.	17	TGTGCCAGCAGTGCCGGGAGAGGGTTTCGAATGGGTTCACCCCTCCACTTT	CASSAGRGFRMGSPLHF
.	TRBV7-3	TRBJ2-6	.	16	TGTGCCAGCAGCCCGTCCCAGAGTTCTGGGGCCAACGTCCTGACTTTC	CASSPSQSSGANVLTF
few	TRBV14	TRBJ2-2	.	13	TGTGCCAGCAGCCAGATTTTCACCGGGGAGCTGTTTTTT	CASSQIFTGELFF
.	TRBV11-3	TRBJ2-1	.	15	TGTGCCAGCAGCTACATCCTGGGCCGGAGTCAAGAGCAGTTCTTC	CASSYILGRSQEQFF
.	TRBV6-5	TRBJ2-1	TRBD2	14	TGTGCCACCCGGCGGGGGAGCGGGGGAGGTGAGCAGTTCTTC	CATRRGSGGGEQFF
.	TRBV27	TRBJ1-5	.	15	TGTGCCAGCAGTTTATCGAGGACAGATAATCAGCCCCAGCATTTT	CASSLSRTDNQPQHF
few	TRBV7-2	TRBJ2-2	.	16	TGTGCCAGCAGCTTCGAAGGGACAACGAACACCGGGGAGCTGTTTTTT	CASSFEGTTNTGELFF
.	TRBV5-1	TRBJ2-7	TRBD2	15	TGCGCCAGCAGCTGGACTAGCGGGAGGGTCGGCGAGCAGTACTTC	CASSWTSGRVGEQYF
.	TRBV30	TRBJ1-1	.	13	TGTGCCTGGACAGGGCGTGTGAACACTGAAGCTTTCTTT	CAWTGRVNTEAFF
few	TRBV4-3	TRBJ2-1	.	16	TGCGCCAGCAGCCGGGAAGGGATCAGCTCCTACAATGAGCAGTTCTTC	CASSREGISSYNEQFF
few	TRBV25-1	TRBJ1-3	.	13	TGTGCCAGCAGTGCTGTACGTGGAAACACCATATATTTT	CASSAVRGNTIYF
few	TRBV11-2	TRBJ2-2	.	16	TGTGCCAGCAGCCCTCTCGGGGTGGTAACCACCGGGGAGCTGTTTTTT	CASSPLGVVTTGELFF
few	TRBV4-3	TRBJ2-1	.	13	TGCGCCAGCAGCCCCGACCCCTGGGGTGAGCAGTTCTTC	CASSPDPWGEQFF
.	TRBV29-1	TRBJ1-2	.	13	TGCAGCGTTGACCCTCAGAACGGCTATGGCTACACCTTC	CSVDPQNGYGYTF
.	TRBV14	TRBJ1-1	TRBD1	16	TGTGCCAGCAGCCCCCTCGGACAGGCCGGCTATTCGGAAGCTTTCTTT	CASSPLGQAGYSEAFF
few	TRBV7-2	TRBJ2-5	.	14	TGTGCCAGCAGCTTAGCGGGAGGAGGGGAGACCCAGTACTTC	CASSLAGGGETQYF
.	TRBV9	TRBJ2-4	.	17	TGTGCCAGCACCCCAGGGGTAGGGCCCGAGGGGTTGGGAATTCAGTACTTC	CASTPGVGPEGLGIQYF
.	TRBV4-3	TRBJ2-1	TRBD2	14	TGCGCCAGCACGCGGGAGAGCTCCTACAATGAGCAGTTCTTC	CASTRESSYNEQFF
few	TRBV7-9	TRBJ2-1	TRBD2	17	TGTGCCAGCAGACCTCCCCATACTAGCGCGACCCACAATGAGCAGTTCTTC	CASRPPHTSATHNEQFF
.	TRBV9	TRBJ2-6	.	15	TGTGCCAGCAGCGTAGACCGTGCCGGGGCCAACGTCCTGACTTTC	CASSVDRAGANVLTF
.	TRBV20-1	TRBJ2-3	.	11	TGCAGTGCTAAGGTCGGGAATACGCAGTATTTT	CSAKVGNTQYF
.	TRBV27	TRBJ2-1	TRBD2	21	TGTGCCAGCAGTTTAAGTCTGACTAGCGGATCTATGGGGATGGGGTACAATGAGCAGTTCTTC	CASSLSLTSGSMGMGYNEQFF
few	TRBV29-1	TRBJ1-1	.	13	TGCAGCGTTTCGACCCGGGGGAACACTGAAGCTTTCTTT	CSVSTRGNTEAFF
.	TRBV10-3	TRBJ2-5	TRBD2	15	TGTGCCATCAGTGAGATAGCGGGACTACAAGAGACCCAGTACTTC	CAISEIAGLQETQYF
.	TRBV2	TRBJ1-1	TRBD1	15	TGTGCCAGCAGAGGACCGGGACAGATAACAATTGAAGCTTTCTTT	CASRGPGQITIEAFF
.	TRBV2	TRBJ2-3	.	15	TGTGCCAGCAACGGACAGAGCTTAAGCACAGATACGCAGTATTTT	CASNGQSLSTDTQYF
.	TRBV15	TRBJ2-5	.	13	TGTGCCACCAGCAGAGGCCCCCATGAGACCCAGTACTTC	CATSRGPHETQYF
.	TRBV9	TRBJ2-3	TRBD1	17	TGTGCCAGCAGCGTACACACAGGGGGATGGGGCACAGATACGCAGTATTTT	CASSVHTGGWGTDTQYF
few	TRBV30	TRBJ1-1	.	13	TGTGCCTGGAGTGGGTATAGGAACACTGAAGCTTTCTTT	CAWSGYRNTEAFF
few	TRBV6-6	TRBJ2-1	TRBD2	16	TGTGCCAGCAGTCCTTCTCGGACTAGTTCCTACAATGAGCAGTTCTTC	CASSPSRTSSYNEQFF
.	TRBV7-9	TRBJ2-3	.	15	TGTGCCAGCAGCAGAGAAGGACAGTACACAGATACGCAGTATTTT	CASSREGQYTDTQYF
.	TRBV19	TRBJ1-2	.	17	TGTGCCAGTACGGGCCCGCGTGCAGAAGATCCAGACTATGGCTACACCTTC	CASTGPRAEDPDYGYTF
.	TRBV10-3	TRBJ1-5	TRBD1	15	TGTGCCATCAGTGACGGGACAGGGGGCACTCAGCCCCAGCATTTT	CAISDGTGGTQPQHF
.	TRBV7-2	TRBJ2-3	TRBD2	15	TGTGCCAGCAGCCCGGGACTAGCGGGAGCCGATACGCAGTATTTT	CASSPGLAGADTQYF
few	TRBV7-2	TRBJ1-2	.	14	TGTGCCAGCAGCTTAGACGGACAGACAAATGGCTACACCTTC	CASSLDGQTNGYTF
.	TRBV7-2	TRBJ2-1	.	11	TGTGCCAGCAGCTTAAATTATGAGCAGTTCTTC	CASSLNYEQFF
.	TRBV28	TRBJ2-3	.	15	TGTGCCAGCAGTCGGGGGTCACCTTTCGCAGATACGCAGTATTTT	CASSRGSPFADTQYF
.	TRBV7-9	TRBJ2-5	.	12	TGTGCCAGCAGGACAGACCAAGAGACCCAGTACTTC	CASRTDQETQYF
few	TRBV7-2	TRBJ2-3	.	15	TGTGCCAGCAGCTTAGCCTCCCGCACGACAGATACGCAGTATTTT	CASSLASRTTDTQYF
.	TRBV7-9	TRBJ1-1	TRBD1	15	TGTGCCAGCAGCTTCGGACAGGGGTTGAACACTGAAGCTTTCTTT	CASSFGQGLNTEAFF
many	TRBV23-1	TRBJ2-1	TRBD1	19	TGCGCCAGCAGTCATAGGGGAACCGGACAGGGTTTTCCCAGGGATGAGCAGTTCTTC	CASSHRGTGQGFPRDEQFF
few	TRBV7-2	TRBJ1-2	.	11	TGTGCCAGCAGCTTAGCGACCCCGGGCCCCTTC	CASSLATPGPF
.	TRBV20-1	TRBJ1-2	TRBD1	10	TGCAGTGCGTACAGGGGAGGCTACACCTTC	CSAYRGGYTF
.	TRBV15	TRBJ2-5	TRBD2	18	TGTGCCACCAGCAGGAAAGGGGTTAGCGGGTGGTACCAAGAGACCCAGTACTTC	CATSRKGVSGWYQETQYF
.	TRBV11-3	TRBJ2-1	TRBD2	17	TGTGCCAGCAGCCCGCGGACTAGCGGGAGGGAATACAATGAGCAGTTCTTC	CASSPRTSGREYNEQFF
.	TRBV25-1	TRBJ2-3	.	15	TGTGCCAGCAGCGGGGGTTGGCGGGTGAAAGATACGCAGTATTTT	CASSGGWRVKDTQYF
.	TRBV4-1	TRBJ2-2	.	18	TGCGCCAGCAGCCCCAACCTAAGGTTCCTGAACCCCAAAGGGGAGCTGTTTTTT	CASSPNLRFLNPKGELFF
few	TRBV5-4	TRBJ2-5	.	14	TGTGCCAGCAGCTTGAGACAAGCCGGCGAGACCCAGTACTTC	CASSLRQAGETQYF
few	TRBV4-1	TRBJ2-4	.	11	TGCGCCAGCAGCCAAGAAAACATTCAGTACTTC	CASSQENIQYF
few	TRBV25-1	TRBJ1-1	.	11	TGTGCCAGCAAGAGTAGCACTGAAGCTTTCTTT	CASKSSTEAFF
.	TRBV6-1	TRBJ2-5	TRBD2	14	TGTGCCAGCAGTGTTCGGCGGGGGTTGGAAACCCAGTACTTC	CASSVRRGLETQYF
.	TRBV5-1	TRBJ2-3	.	15	TGCGCCAGCAGCTTGACGCGGGGCGGCACAGATACGCAGTATTTT	CASSLTRGGTDTQYF
.	TRBV28	TRBJ2-1	TRBD1	15	TGTGCCAGCAGCCTTACCGGGACAGGGGACAATGAGCAGTTCTTC	CASSLTGTGDNEQFF
.	TRBV12-5	TRBJ1-5	TRBD1	14	TGTGCTAGTGGTCTAGGGGGCGCGGATCAGCCCCAGCATTTT	CASGLGGADQPQHF
.	TRBV28	TRBJ1-5	TRBD1	17	TGTGCCAGCAGTTTGTTGTCAGGGGGAGGAAGCAATCAGCCCCAGCATTTT	CASSLLSGGGSNQPQHF
few	TRBV7-2	TRBJ2-7	.	15	TGTGCCAGCAGCTTAGTGAGTAGCGAGAACTACGAGCAGTACTTC	CASSLVSSENYEQYF
.	TRBV4-2	TRBJ2-4	TRBD2	17	TGTGCCAGCAGCCAAGCGGCTAGCGGGAGGGGCTCGGACATTCAGTACTTC	CASSQAASGRGSDIQYF
few	TRBV7-9	TRBJ2-1	TRBD2	17	TGTGCCAGCAGCTTAACCACCGGGACTAGCAGCTACAATGAGCAGTTCTTC	CASSLTTGTSSYNEQFF
few	TRBV25-1	TRBJ1-2	TRBD1	14	TGTGCCAGCAGTGGATGGACAGGGAACTATGGCTACACCTTC	CASSGWTGNYGYTF